Presented here are 16 T cell receptor beta chains from one specimen sequenced in a study of siplizumab effects on memory and regulatory T cells. Assay: immunoSEQ multiplex PCR; the TCRdb copy retains only in-frame clones and omits some. The repertoire holds about 64,000 clones, just over 95% seen once, with about 0.1% in the top ten. Sequenced material: naive CD8+ T cells sorted from blood. Source of these receptors: a human donor in good health.

The chain carries TRBV19 and TRBJ2-7; TRBD2 matches 8 bases. This CDR3 is built from 13 residues. CDR1 is LNHDA, CDR2 SQIVND, per germline (reference sequence). The V gene end was trimmed by 4 bases and the J gene end by 4 bases; junction bases not matched to a gene: 3. The CDR3 sequence is CASSNPGGYEQYF. Here the CDR3 DNA reads TGTGCCAGTAGTAACCCGGGGGGGTACGAGCAGTACTTC.

This chain links TRBV7-3 with TRBJ2-1, with TRBD2 matching 8 bases. Germline loops: CDR1 SGHTA, CDR2 FQGTGA. The ends lost 4 bases at V and 4 bases at J; junction bases unmatched: 6. The CDR3 is made up of 15 amino acids. CDR3 loop: CASSSGVAGYNEQFF. The CDR3 DNA follows: TGTGCCAGCAGCTCCGGGGTAGCGGGGTACAATGAGCAGTTCTTC.

The genes are TRBV6-1 and TRBJ2-7; no clear D. V lost 4 bases and J 0 bases, leaving 10 bases between the germline ends. The length of the CDR3 is 14 residues. Germline V gene sequence: CDR1 MNHNS, CDR2 SASEGT. The CDR3 reads CASSGPEASYEQYF. The CDR3 DNA is TGTGCCAGCAGTGGACCTGAGGCCTCCTACGAGCAGTACTTC.

In its sample, this clone was seen once. CDR3 in amino acids: CASSQDLNPSDYGYTF. Here the CDR3 DNA reads TGCGCCAGCAGCCAAGATTTGAACCCTTCGGACTATGGCTACACCTTC. The rearrangement uses TRBV4-1 and TRBJ1-2; D not resolved. The CDR3 runs 16 residues. Germline V gene sequence: CDR1 MGHRA, CDR2 YSYEKL. V lost 0 bases and J lost 3, with 14 bases in between.

The rearrangement uses TRBV5-8 and TRBJ2-3, with unresolved D. Trimming took 6 bases from V and 0 from J, leaving 14 bases between them. The CDR3 contains 15 residues. Germline CDR1 and CDR2: SGHTS and YDEGEE. This CDR3 reads CASTPQSGSTDTQYF. As DNA, the CDR3 is TGTGCCAGCACCCCCCAGAGTGGTAGCACAGATACGCAGTATTTT.

The chain couples TRBV10-1 to TRBJ1-1; D call uncertain. Looked up from germline, CDR1 is WNHNN and CDR2 is SYGVQD (reference sequence). V dropped 0 bases and J dropped 3 bases, with 8 bases sitting between them. This CDR3 comprises 14 residues. The CDR3 nucleotides are TGCGCCAGCAGTGAGTCGGCCGGCGACACTGAAGCTTTCTTT. As protein: CASSESAGDTEAFF.

The chain has TRBV29-1 and TRBJ2-7, with 7 bases lining up with TRBD1. Per the germline V gene, CDR1 is SQVTM and CDR2 is ANQGSEA. V was clipped by 5 bases and J by 4 bases; unmatched bases: 2. The CDR3 has 11 residues. CDR3 sequence (DNA): TGCAGCGTTTACAGGGGTTACGAGCAGTACTTC. This encodes CSVYRGYEQYF.

The chain employs TRBV29-1 and TRBJ2-3; D might be TRBD1 or TRBD2, each matching 7 bases. Germline assignment: CDR1 SQVTM and CDR2 ANQGSEA. The V gene lost 8 bases and the J gene lost 5 bases, with 17 bases spanning the gap. This CDR3 is built from 13 residues. CDR3 loop: CSFRGGLGDTQYF. The CDR3 DNA is TGCAGCTTCAGGGGGGGGCTTGGAGATACGCAGTATTTT.

The chain couples TRBV2 to TRBJ2-7; 7 bases are shared with TRBD1. The length of the CDR3 is 14 residues. Germline V gene lookup returns CDR1 SNHLY and CDR2 FYNNEI. V trimming: 2 bases; J trimming: 2 bases; junction bases outside the gene matches: 3. The CDR3 here is CASSETGATYEQYF. The CDR3 coding sequence is TGTGCCAGCAGTGAAACAGGGGCCACCTACGAGCAGTACTTC.

The chain carries TRBV7-7 and TRBJ2-3, with D hard to call. Germline lookup yields CDR1 SSHAT and CDR2 FNYEAQ (reference sequence). V lost 5 bases and J 0 bases, leaving 12 bases between the germline ends. This CDR3 contains 15 residues. CDR3 DNA: TGTGCCAGCAGCCCAACGGACGATAGCACAGATACGCAGTATTTT. This gives the protein CASSPTDDSTDTQYF.

V gene TRBV4-3 combines with J gene TRBJ1-3; D might be TRBD1 (6 bases). CDR3 length: 15 amino acids. CDR1 LGHNA and CDR2 YSLEER come from the germline V gene. V gave up 0 bases and J gave up 2 bases, with 8 bases separating them. The CDR3 DNA reads TGCGCCAGCAGCCAAGACAGGGGCACTGGAAACACCATATATTTT. It yields the protein CASSQDRGTGNTIYF.

For this clone: Other DNA sequences of this sample code for an identical CDR3. This rearrangement joins TRBV9 to TRBJ1-5, with unresolved D. The germline V and J ends were trimmed by 2 bases and 4 bases, with 10 bases remaining between them. Germline assignment: CDR1 SGDLS and CDR2 YYNGEE. The CDR3 contains 14 residues. The CDR3 DNA reads as TGTGCCAGCAGCGTTGGCGGTGGGAATCAGCCCCAGCATTTT. Encoded protein: CASSVGGGNQPQHF.

Written as DNA, the CDR3 is TGTGCCAGCAGCTCCCCAGGGTGGGATGAGCAGTTCTTC. Its translation is CASSSPGWDEQFF. J is TRBJ2-1 and V is TRBV27; maybe TRBD1 (5 bases). Germline assignment: CDR1 MNHEY and CDR2 SMNVEV (reference sequence). This CDR3 comprises 13 residues. Trimming stripped 6 bases from V and 8 bases from J, with 14 bases between.

The genes are TRBV27 and TRBJ2-5, with D possibly matching TRBD1 (6 bases). CDR1 is MNHEY, CDR2 SMNVEV, per germline (reference sequence). V gave up 7 bases and J gave up 5 bases, with 20 bases separating them. The CDR3 spans 15 residues. CDR3 region: CASNSGTRPEETQYF. The CDR3 coding sequence is TGTGCCAGCAACTCCGGGACAAGGCCGGAGGAGACCCAGTACTTC.

The CDR3 DNA reads as TGTGCCAGCAGCTTAGGGGTCGGCACAGATACGCAGTATTTT. This gives the protein CASSLGVGTDTQYF. The J gene is TRBJ2-3, the V gene TRBV7-2; D remains ambiguous. Per the germline V gene, CDR1 is SGHTA and CDR2 is FQGNSA. CDR3 length: 14 amino acids. Trimming pared 1 base from V and 1 base from J, leaving 6 bases between. Looking up the rest from reference TRBV7-2 and TRBJ2-3 gives the full variable domain: GAGVSQSPSNKVTEKGKDVELRCDPISGHTALYWYRQSLGQGLEFLIYFQGNSAPDKSGLPSDRFSAERTGGSVSTLTIQRTQQEDSAVYLCASSLGVGTDTQYFGPGTRLTVL.

This chain links TRBV7-9 with TRBJ1-1; 7 nucleotides agree with TRBD1. Trimming removed 7 bases from V and 2 bases from J; junction bases left unmatched: 7. The CDR3 spans 14 residues. Per germline, CDR1 SEHNR and CDR2 FQNEAQ (reference sequence). The CDR3 bases are TGTGCCAGCAAAGGAGGACAGGATAACACTGAAGCTTTCTTT. This translates into CASKGGQDNTEAFF.